This T cell receptor (beta chain) is drawn from a study of identifying expanded T cells in peripheral blood (dated by TCRdb to between 2017 and 2020). In terms of the full investigation: Separate aliquots of the same genomic DNA pool were sequenced to produce technical replicates, and four replicates were compared in pairs. Results and caveats for the whole study, not just this receptor: The beta-binomial model significantly reduced the number of clones called differentially abundant and the false-positive rate across all healthy-donor time intervals. The authors expected that over much longer intervals, such as months to years, biological variance in healthy repertoires might increase even further. Across all healthy donors, variance in clone template counts between roughly two-week samples was found to increase significantly with total template count. The binomial model flagged around 1.2 differentially abundant clones between technical replicates but 15 to 17 over approximately 2 weeks and about 19 over four weeks.

The immunoSEQ Assay, which uses bias-controlled multiplex PCR amplification of genomic DNA, was used to profile TCRbeta CDR3 regions. Per the original workflow: To quantify the absolute abundance of each unique TCRbeta CDR3 region, the sequences were collapsed and filtered. Differential abundance was assessed using a binomial (Fisher-equivalent) model and a beta-binomial model in which time-dependent variance fitted from healthy donors was added. Clones with fewer than 5 combined templates were removed, and differential abundance was called for clones with a Benjamini-Hochberg FDR below 0.01. Using the form v = (b*log(k)+a)^2, the beta-binomial variance was modeled as a function of the total template count across the two samples. TCRdb limited this immuneACCESS table to in-frame rearrangements with V and J called. A share of clones is missing; checked studies link under half to unresolved V genes, and the rest is unexplained. V, J and clone size derive from that table, while D and trimming were established from the DNA sequence. This sample has around 94,000 clones in its table, and around 89% of those were observed once. The ten largest clones add up to 12% to 15% of the sample.

As to this clone: The target of this receptor is not known. It has no much larger one-base neighbor in the sample; base qualities were not kept.

No immune events such as infections were documented for the healthy donors during the collection period. To calibrate time-dependent variance in a beta-binomial model of T-cell clone differential abundance, blood repertoires from healthy donors were used as a training cohort. The training cohort included approximately 10 healthy donors, of whom 3 were female and 7 were male. An age range of roughly 25 to 65 years, with an average of around 42 years, was recorded for the donors. Whole blood, obtained from a commercial supplier, was collected from each healthy donor at three time points spaced around two weeks apart. For immunosequencing, genomic DNA was extracted from whole blood that had not been sorted. CDR1 GTSNPN and CDR2 SVGIG were looked up in the germline V gene (reference sequence). The CDR3 sequence holds 14 residues, the cysteine and phenylalanine included. The DNA shown is the 42-base CDR3, in frame from base 1. Trimming takes 1 base from V and 0 bases from J, and the germline ends sit 7 bases apart.

The sequenced material came from blood. The sequence came from a person aged 18 to 70 in good health. The receptor chain draws on TRBV30 and TRBJ1-3, with the D segment identity uncertain. The CDR3: CAWSAPNSGNTIYF. The nucleotides read TGTGCCTGGAGTGCGCCAAACTCTGGAAACACCATATATTTT.